The 28 T cell receptor beta chains below come from one sample, sequenced in a study of blood T cell repertoires in COVID-19. Assay: immunoSEQ multiplex PCR; the TCRdb copy retains only in-frame clones and omits some. This sample has a few hundred thousand clones, with more than 80% found just once. The sample taken for sequencing was PBMCs or T cells enriched from blood (not recorded which). The source is a young woman who had recovered from COVID-19.

As concerns this clone: This sample includes further DNA sequences coding for the same CDR3. The rearrangement joins TRBV5-1 to TRBJ1-1; D unclear. Germline CDR1 SGHRS, CDR2 YFSETQ. V lost 0 bases and J 0 bases, leaving 6 bases between the germline ends. The CDR3 is made up of 14 amino acids. The CDR3 is CASSLGTVNTEAFF. The CDR3 DNA sequence: TGCGCCAGCAGCTTGGGTACTGTGAACACTGAAGCTTTCTTT.

The rearrangement links TRBV4-1 to TRBJ1-2; D is unclear. The germline V and J ends were trimmed by 2 bases and 4 bases, with 14 bases remaining between them. Looked up from germline, CDR1 is MGHRA and CDR2 is YSYEKL. The CDR3 contains 15 residues. CDR3 nucleotide sequence: TGCGCCAGCAGCCAAATCCTTCAGGCTTCCTATGGCTACACCTTC. Protein: CASSQILQASYGYTF.

V usage is TRBV9 and J usage is TRBJ2-5; 13 bases are shared with TRBD2. This CDR3 has 16 residues. Germline V CDR1 and CDR2: SGDLS, YYNGEE. Losses at the gene ends were 1 base for V and 5 bases for J; bases not matched to a gene: 5. The DNA of the CDR3 is TGTGCCAGCAGCGTAACTAGCGGGGGGGCCAGGGAGACCCAGTACTTC. This encodes CASSVTSGGARETQYF.

V and J are TRBV3-1 (or the pseudogene TRBV3-2) and TRBJ2-1; TRBD2 matches at 7 bases. The length of the CDR3 is 14 residues. V shed 4 bases and J 4 bases; nucleotides not matched to a gene: 4. Germline CDR1 LGHDT, CDR2 YNNKEL (reference sequence). The CDR3 DNA follows: TGTGCCAGCAGCCTACGGACTAGGTACAATGAGCAGTTCTTC. It encodes CASSLRTRYNEQFF.

The CDR3 nucleotides read TGCGCCAGCAGCGGCCATGGGCAGGGGGCCGGTGGTGAGCAGTTCTTC. This gives the protein CASSGHGQGAGGEQFF. V is TRBV5-1 and J is TRBJ2-1; TRBD1 agrees at 8 bases. The CDR3 loop spans 16 amino acids. Germline loops: CDR1 SGHRS, CDR2 YFSETQ. The ends lost 4 bases at V and 9 bases at J; junction bases unmatched: 15.

This chain links TRBV6-5 with TRBJ2-5, with D perhaps matching TRBD1 (5 bases). CDR3 length: 14 amino acids. In germline, CDR1 is MNHEY, CDR2 SVGAGI. The V end lost 2 bases, the J end lost 4 bases, and 11 bases lay between the germline ends. DNA of the CDR3: TGTGCCAGCAGTTACGGGCAGGGTGGAGAGACCCAGTACTTC. Protein sequence: CASSYGQGGETQYF.

V is TRBV7-9 and J is TRBJ2-1; 7 nucleotides align to TRBD2. This CDR3 is 16 amino acids long. Trimming at V came to 0 bases and at J to 2 bases, leaving 4 bases not matched to a gene. Per the germline V gene, CDR1 is SEHNR and CDR2 is FQNEAQ (reference sequence). The DNA of the CDR3 is TGTGCCAGCAGCTTAGCGGAGCTAGCGGCCTACAATGAGCAGTTCTTC. It specifies CASSLAELAAYNEQFF.

This chain connects TRBV11-3 to TRBJ2-1, with 8 bases identical to TRBD1. Germline loops: CDR1 SGHNT, CDR2 YENEEA. The CDR3 is 18 amino acids. With 5 bases clipped from V and 0 bases from J, the junction kept 12 bases outside the gene matches. The CDR3 DNA follows: TGTGCCAGCAGCCTCCGCCGGGCCGGGACAGGCTCCTACAATGAGCAGTTCTTC. Its protein product is CASSLRRAGTGSYNEQFF.

This clone was seen a handful of times. The chain has TRBV28 and TRBJ2-1; 12 bases agree with TRBD2. The CDR3 runs to 16 residues. V dropped 6 bases and J dropped 4; count of bases not matched to a gene: 7. Germline V gene sequence: CDR1 MDHEN, CDR2 SYDVKM. CDR3 DNA sequence: TGTGCCAGCAGATGGACTAGCGGGGAAATATACAATGAGCAGTTCTTC. It yields the protein CASRWTSGEIYNEQFF.

The CDR3 is CASSTLAGGRYNEQFF. Written as DNA, the CDR3 is TGTGCCAGTAGTACACTAGCGGGGGGGCGCTACAATGAGCAGTTCTTC. The chain is built from TRBV19 and TRBJ2-1, with 13 bases lining up with TRBD2. Germline CDR1 and CDR2: LNHDA and SQIVND (reference sequence). This CDR3 region has 16 residues. After removal of 4 bases from V and 3 bases from J, the junction contained 3 bases not matched to a gene.

This chain joins TRBV9 and TRBJ1-4; D is uncertain. V lost 3 bases, J lost 4 bases, and 7 bases lay in between. This CDR3 is 13 amino acids long. The germline CDR1 and CDR2 sequences are SGDLS and YYNGEE. The CDR3 sequence is CASSDGYNEKLFF. CDR3 in DNA: TGTGCCAGCAGCGACGGTTATAATGAAAAACTGTTTTTT.

This clone came up once. This chain joins TRBV5-6 and TRBJ2-4; TRBD2 is a possible D gene (5 bases). Germline CDR1 reads SGHDT; CDR2 reads YYEEEE. The V and J ends lost 5 bases and 3 bases respectively, with 15 bases between them. This CDR3 is built from 15 residues. CDR3 loop: CASSLGNEGKNIQYF. CDR3 nucleotide sequence: TGTGCCAGCAGTTTAGGGAACGAGGGCAAAAACATTCAGTACTTC.

The J gene is TRBJ2-4, the V gene TRBV2; TRBD2 is a possible D gene (5 bases). The CDR3 is made up of 14 amino acids. In germline, CDR1 is SNHLY, CDR2 FYNNEI. V was shortened by 4 bases and J by 8 bases, with 15 bases between the two germline ends. CDR3 region: CASSGTSGRDIQYF. The CDR3 nucleotides read TGTGCCAGCAGTGGAACTAGTGGGCGGGACATTCAGTACTTC.

The chain is built from TRBV7-9 and TRBJ1-1; D ambiguous. V lost 2 bases and J 0 bases, leaving 7 bases between the germline ends. CDR3 length: 14 residues. Per the germline V gene, CDR1 is SEHNR and CDR2 is FQNEAQ (reference sequence). As DNA, the CDR3 is TGTGCCAGCAGCTTACAACTGCTGAACACTGAAGCTTTCTTT. Translating it yields CASSLQLLNTEAFF.

CDR3 DNA sequence: TGTGCCAGCTCACCCGTACAGGTGTTGAGCTCCTACGAGCAGTACTTC. Translation gives CASSPVQVLSSYEQYF. The chain joins TRBV18 to TRBJ2-7; tentative D call: TRBD1 (5 bases). Germline CDR1 and CDR2: KGHSH and LQKENI. The V gene lost 3 bases and the J gene lost 0 bases, with 15 bases spanning the gap. The CDR3 runs 16 residues.

The J gene is TRBJ1-5, the V gene TRBV10-2, with a tentative D call TRBD1 (5 bases). Germline V gene data show CDR1 as WSHSY and CDR2 as SAAADI. V lost 6 bases and J lost 6, with 18 bases in between. The CDR3 totals 15 residues. In DNA, the CDR3 is TGCGCCAGCAGACGGGGCAGGGAGGTGGGTCAGCCCCAGCATTTT. It codes for CASRRGREVGQPQHF.

The chain joins TRBV4-1 to TRBJ2-1; 10 bases map to TRBD2. Germline V gives CDR1 MGHRA, CDR2 YSYEKL. This CDR3 spans 15 amino acids. V shed 2 bases and J 10 bases; nucleotides not matched to a gene: 8. The CDR3 region has the DNA TGCGCCAGCAGCCAATTGTTAGCGGGGGGCGGGGAGCAGTTCTTC. Its protein product is CASSQLLAGGGEQFF.

The sample holds one count of this clone. V is TRBV19 and J is TRBJ2-2, with TRBD2 matching 10 bases. Losses at the gene ends were 7 bases for V and 5 bases for J; bases not matched to a gene: 16. There are 18 residues in the CDR3. Looked up from germline, CDR1 is LNHDA and CDR2 is SQIVND (reference sequence). CDR3: CASTLAPLAGVGTGELFF. CDR3 nucleotides: TGTGCCAGTACCCTGGCCCCCCTAGCGGGGGTAGGGACCGGGGAGCTGTTTTTT. The variable domain in full, with the rest retrieved from reference TRBV19 and TRBJ2-2, is DGGITQSPKYLFRKEGQNVTLSCEQNLNHDAMYWYRQDPGQGLRLIYYSQIVNDFQKGDIAEGYSVSREKKESFPLTVTSAQKNPTAFYLCASTLAPLAGVGTGELFFGEGSRLTVL.

The chain links TRBV25-1 to TRBJ1-1, with D perhaps TRBD1 (5 bases). CDR3 size: 13 residues. Trimming removed 6 bases at V and 7 bases at J, with 15 bases between. Per germline, CDR1 MGHDK and CDR2 SYGVNS. CDR3 amino acids: CASSPGGSGEAFF. The CDR3 region has the DNA TGTGCCAGCAGCCCCGGGGGATCGGGTGAAGCTTTCTTT.

In this sample, this clone turned up once. V and J are TRBV18 and TRBJ2-7; the match to TRBD2 covers 13 bases. The junction had 5 bases not matched to a gene; V was cut back by 0 bases and J by 6 bases. Looked up from germline, CDR1 is KGHSH and CDR2 is LQKENI. This CDR3 is built from 16 residues. For the CDR3, the DNA is TGTGCCAGCTCACCACCTGGACTAGCGGGGGTGGGCGAGCAGTACTTC. Translation gives CASSPPGLAGVGEQYF.

With respect to this clone: The junction differs from germline at one of its ends, possibly a read error. The chain couples TRBV7-7 to TRBJ2-2; TRBD1 is a possible D gene (6 bases). CDR1 is SSHAT, CDR2 FNYEAQ, per germline (reference sequence). This CDR3 region has 17 residues. The CDR3 protein is CASSPRTVITNTGELFF. CDR3 sequence (DNA): TGTGCTAGCAGCCCACGGACAGTGATTACGAACACCGGGGAGCTGTTTTTT. The variable domain in full, with the rest retrieved from reference TRBV7-7 and TRBJ2-2, is GAGVSQSPRYKVTKRGQDVTLRCDPISSHATLYWYQQALGQGPEFLTYFNYEAQPDKSGLPSDRFSAERPEGSISTLTIQRTEQRDSAMYRCASSPRTVITNTGELFFGEGSRLTVL.

This clone was detected only once. The chain links TRBV27 to TRBJ1-4; TRBD1 matches 7 bases. From germline, CDR1 is MNHEY and CDR2 SMNVEV (reference sequence). CDR3 length: 14 amino acids. J lost 5 bases, V lost 4 bases, and 4 bases had no gene match. The CDR3 reads CASSYRGPNEKLFF. CDR3 bases: TGTGCCAGCAGTTATAGGGGGCCAAATGAAAAACTGTTTTTT.

V and J are TRBV6-7 and TRBJ2-1, with 11 bases fitting TRBD2. TRBV6-7 is filed as an ORF, its function uncertain. V lost 2 bases, J lost 3 bases, and 6 bases stayed unmatched. The CDR3 runs 17 residues. The DNA for the CDR3 is TGTGCCAGCAGTTACCAAACTAGCGGGGGATTCTACAATGAGCAGTTCTTC. Amino acid sequence: CASSYQTSGGFYNEQFF.

The chain links TRBV5-1 to TRBJ1-2; 7 bases align to TRBD1. The ends lost 7 bases at V and 4 bases at J; junction bases unmatched: 16. The CDR3 extends over 16 amino acids. Germline CDR1 and CDR2: SGHRS and YFSETQ. The CDR3 DNA sequence: TGCGCCAGCTCACCGACGACAGGGCTCCAATTCTATGGCTACACCTTC. It translates to CASSPTTGLQFYGYTF.

The chain links TRBV23-1 to TRBJ1-2; weak D call: TRBD1 (6 bases). TRBV23-1 is assigned to the ORF class and has an uncertain function. The CDR3 runs to 15 residues. V dropped 4 bases and J dropped 4 bases, with 16 bases sitting between them. CDR3 region: CASSPFTGIGYGYTF. In DNA, the CDR3 is TGCGCCAGCAGTCCTTTTACAGGGATAGGCTATGGCTACACCTTC.

V and J are TRBV18 and TRBJ1-3; a possible D gene is TRBD1 (6 bases). Trimming stripped 1 base from V and 0 bases from J, with 16 bases between. Germline values: CDR1 KGHSH, CDR2 LQKENI. The CDR3 spans 18 residues. DNA for the CDR3: TGTGCCAGCTCACCACGGCAGGGGATAGGCAGCTCTGGAAACACCATATATTTT. It yields the protein CASSPRQGIGSSGNTIYF. The full variable domain, its missing parts supplied by reference TRBV18 and TRBJ1-3, is NAGVMQNPRHLVRRRGQEARLRCSPMKGHSHVYWYRQLPEEGLKFMVYLQKENIIDESGMPKERFSAEFPKEGPSILRIQQVVRGDSAAYFCASSPRQGIGSSGNTIYFGEGSWLTVV.

The rearrangement uses TRBV4-1 and TRBJ2-7; possibly TRBD1 for D (6 bases). This CDR3 has 16 residues. Trimming shortened V by 2 bases and J by 4 bases, and 18 bases separated the two germline ends. Germline V gene sequence: CDR1 MGHRA, CDR2 YSYEKL. CDR3 nucleotides: TGCGCCAGCAGCCAACCCTCCCGGACAGCTTTTTACGAGCAGTACTTC. This encodes CASSQPSRTAFYEQYF.

The rearrangement uses TRBV6-5 and TRBJ1-1; D possibly corresponds to TRBD1 (6 bases). Germline V gives CDR1 MNHEY, CDR2 SVGAGI. This CDR3 has 11 amino acids. With 9 bases removed from V and 3 bases from J, the gap between germline ends came to 8 bases. CDR3 amino acids: CASYRDTEAFF. For the CDR3, the DNA is TGTGCCAGTTACAGGGACACTGAAGCTTTCTTT.